The clone carrying this TCR beta chain has a handful of counts. Its specificity is not known. These data are taken from a study of cytomegalovirus exposure and HLA in healthy donors. Study background: Sequencing of some 190 million T cells in an earlier analysis found under 120 million unique TCR beta sequences. Early on, a data release was issued that held approximately 92 million unique TCRs from HLA-typed donors. Study-wide results and caveats: Compared with the roughly 700-donor mean, an Asian-associated ancestry cluster reportedly had fewer N-insertions, according to a later analysis.

This CDR3 has 17 amino acids. Trimming took off 1 base at V and 0 bases at J, with 13 bases between the two ends. Germline V CDR1 and CDR2: MNHNS, SASEGT. A multiplex PCR was run with 60 Vbeta primers and 13 Jbeta primers. The protocol was immunoSEQ multiplex PCR, while the TCRdb copy is restricted to in-frame clones and leaves out a portion. The table shows roughly 100,000 clones, with approximately 16% occurring only once. The V gene is TRBV6-1, the J gene TRBJ1-3, with D perhaps matching TRBD1 (6 bases). Sequencing was done on a sample of PBMCs. This receptor was obtained from a female donor in good health and CMV-seronegative. The CDR3 is CASSEGQVAISGNTIYF. CDR3 DNA: TGTGCCAGCAGTGAAGGACAGGTGGCGATCTCTGGAAACACCATATATTTT.